Following are 6 T cell receptor beta chains from one sample sequenced in a study of control samples from healthy donors and cancer patients. Assay: immunoSEQ multiplex PCR; the TCRdb copy retains only in-frame clones and omits some. The table includes 94,000 or so clones, roughly 83% detected once. Source material: PBMCs. The origin of the receptors is a man between 70 and 80 years old with lung cancer.

The chain carries TRBV18 and TRBJ1-1; TRBD1 aligns across 8 bases. This CDR3 contains 16 residues. The ends lost 8 bases at V and 4 bases at J; junction bases unmatched: 15. Germline V lookup: CDR1 KGHSH, CDR2 LQKENI. For the CDR3, the DNA is TGTGCCAGCACAGGCCTGGGACAGGTACGAGGCACTGAAGCTTTCTTT. Its protein product is CASTGLGQVRGTEAFF.

The chain employs TRBV5-1 and TRBJ1-2, with 12 bases identical to TRBD1. V trimming: 3 bases; J trimming: 7 bases; junction bases outside the gene matches: 4. Germline loops: CDR1 SGHRS, CDR2 YFSETQ. CDR3 length equals 14 residues. CDR3 residues: CASSSGTGGFGYTF. The CDR3 nucleotides read TGCGCCAGCAGCTCCGGGACAGGGGGCTTTGGCTACACCTTC. Looking up the rest from reference TRBV5-1 and TRBJ1-2 gives the full variable domain: KAGVTQTPRYLIKTRGQQVTLSCSPISGHRSVSWYQQTPGQGLQFLFEYFSETQRNKGNFPGRFSGRQFSNSRSEMNVSTLELGDSALYLCASSSGTGGFGYTFGSGTRLTVV.

The chain links TRBV2 to TRBJ2-2; TRBD2 matches at 12 bases. Losses at the gene ends were 6 bases for V and 7 bases for J; bases not matched to a gene: 6. The CDR3 contains 15 residues. The germline V gene encodes CDR1 SNHLY and CDR2 FYNNEI. The CDR3 region has the DNA TGTGCCAGCAGGGAACTAGCGGGGGGCGGCGGGGAGCTGTTTTTT. Translating gives CASRELAGGGGELFF.

V usage is TRBV30 and J usage is TRBJ1-5; D gene uncertain. CDR3 length equals 13 residues. V was clipped by 2 bases and J by 4 bases, with 9 bases between them. Germline CDR1 and CDR2: GTSNPN and SVGIG (reference sequence). The CDR3 region is CAWSPSQNQPQHF. The DNA for the CDR3 is TGTGCCTGGAGTCCCTCCCAAAATCAGCCCCAGCATTTT.

This clone appeared a single time. The rearrangement uses TRBV21-1 and TRBJ2-1. TRBV21-1 counts as a pseudogene. The CDR3 has 16 amino acids. CDR3 coding DNA: TGTGCCAGCCCCCGGAGGTACAGGGACTTATACAATGAGCAGTTCTTC. Translated, it gives CASPRRYRDLYNEQFF.

The CDR3 reads CASSPPTGMYAEAFF. Here the CDR3 DNA reads TGTGCCAGCTCACCACCGACAGGAATGTACGCTGAAGCTTTCTTT. The chain has TRBV18 and TRBJ1-1; perhaps TRBD1 as D (6 bases). Trimming pared 0 bases from V and 6 bases from J, leaving 14 bases between. The germline V gene has CDR1 KGHSH and CDR2 LQKENI. The CDR3 has 15 residues.